The subject of this entry is one T cell receptor beta chain. This table comes from immunoSEQ multiplex PCR, and its TCRdb copy is limited to in-frame clones, with some not included. The sample gives hundreds of thousands of clones, around 87% of which show up once; roughly 1.6% is in the top ten. The data derive from a study of blood T cell repertoires in COVID-19. Whole-study context: Specimens from acute and convalescent COVID-19 originated in the United States, Italy and Spain.

Trimming left V 4 bases short and J 1 base short, with 16 bases between. The germline gives CDR1 SGHRS, CDR2 YFSETQ. The CDR3 length is 16 residues. The specimen was PBMCs or T cells enriched from blood (not recorded which). The source of this sequence is a woman in her 50s who had recovered from COVID-19. The chain links TRBV5-1 to TRBJ2-3, with a tentative D call TRBD2 (6 bases). CDR3 sequence (DNA): TGCGCCAGCAGCCTACAGGAGGGACTCCGCACAGATACGCAGTATTTT. It codes for CASSLQEGLRTDTQYF. Based on the CDR3 plus reference TRBV5-1 and TRBJ2-3, the full variable domain is KAGVTQTPRYLIKTRGQQVTLSCSPISGHRSVSWYQQTPGQGLQFLFEYFSETQRNKGNFPGRFSGRQFSNSRSEMNVSTLELGDSALYLCASSLQEGLRTDTQYFGPGTRLTVL.